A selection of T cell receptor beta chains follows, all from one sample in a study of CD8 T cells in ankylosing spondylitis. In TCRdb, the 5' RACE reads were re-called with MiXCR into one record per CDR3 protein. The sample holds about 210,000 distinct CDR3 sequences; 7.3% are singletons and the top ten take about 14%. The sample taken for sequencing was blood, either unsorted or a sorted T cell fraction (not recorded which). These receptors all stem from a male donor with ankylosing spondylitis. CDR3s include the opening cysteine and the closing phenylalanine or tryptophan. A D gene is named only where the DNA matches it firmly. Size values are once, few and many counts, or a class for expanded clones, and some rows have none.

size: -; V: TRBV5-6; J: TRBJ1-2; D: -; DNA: TGTGCCAGCAGCCCAACCGGTCGGGGGGGGTATGGCTACACCTTC; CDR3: CASSPTGRGGYGYTF
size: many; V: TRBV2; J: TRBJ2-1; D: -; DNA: TGTGCCAGTTCCGTTTTGGTTTCCAATGAGCAGTTCTTC; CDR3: CASSVLVSNEQFF
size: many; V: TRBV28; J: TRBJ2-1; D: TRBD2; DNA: TGTGCCAGCAGTCTATTAGCGGGGGGCGCGCACAATGAGCAGTTCTTC; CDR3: CASSLLAGGAHNEQFF
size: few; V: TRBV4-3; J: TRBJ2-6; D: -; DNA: TGCGCCAGCAGCCATATACCGAGCTCTGGGGCCAACGTCCTGACTTTC; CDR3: CASSHIPSSGANVLTF
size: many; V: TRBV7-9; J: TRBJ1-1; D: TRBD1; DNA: TGTGCCAGCTCAGGTACTCTGACAGGGGGCACTGAAGCTTTCTTT; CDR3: CASSGTLTGGTEAFF
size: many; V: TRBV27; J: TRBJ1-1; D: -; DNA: TGTGCCAGCAGGGTAGGGAACACTGAAGCTTTCTTT; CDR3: CASRVGNTEAFF
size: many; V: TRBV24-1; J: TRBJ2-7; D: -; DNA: TGTGCCACCAGTGATTTAGGACGGGAGCAGTACTTC; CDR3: CATSDLGREQYF
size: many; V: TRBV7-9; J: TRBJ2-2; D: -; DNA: TGTGCCAGCACTCCCCCGGAAGGAAGGAACACCGGGGAGCTGTTTTTT; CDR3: CASTPPEGRNTGELFF
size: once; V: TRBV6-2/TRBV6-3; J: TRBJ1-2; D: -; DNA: TGTGCCAGCAGTTTGGTCAGTTCCTATGGCTACACCTTC; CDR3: CASSLVSSYGYTF
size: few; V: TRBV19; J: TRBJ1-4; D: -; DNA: TGTGCCAGTAGTCCGACCGTCGGAGTGAGGACTAATGAAAAACTGTTTTTT; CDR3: CASSPTVGVRTNEKLFF
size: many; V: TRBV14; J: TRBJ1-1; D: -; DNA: TGTGCCAGCAGCCAAGATAGAACAACAGGCGATAAAGCTTTCTTT; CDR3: CASSQDRTTGDKAFF
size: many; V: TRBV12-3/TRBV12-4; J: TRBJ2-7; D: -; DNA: TGTGCCAGCAGTCCGGGAGCCCGCTCCCAGCAGTACTTC; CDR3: CASSPGARSQQYF
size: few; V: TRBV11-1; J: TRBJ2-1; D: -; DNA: TGTGCCAGCAGCTTAGTCCAGAACGAAATTCAGGGTCTCTCCTACAATGAGCAGTTCTTC; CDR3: CASSLVQNEIQGLSYNEQFF
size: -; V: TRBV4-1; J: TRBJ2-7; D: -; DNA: TGCGCCAGCAGCCTTGTAGGGACGGAGATAGTCGAGCAGTACTTC; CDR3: CASSLVGTEIVEQYF
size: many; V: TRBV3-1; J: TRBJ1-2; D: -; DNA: TGTGCCAGCAGCCAAGGGACGCGGATCTATGGCTACACCTTC; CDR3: CASSQGTRIYGYTF
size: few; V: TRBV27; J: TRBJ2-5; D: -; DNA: TGTGCCAGCAAGAGCGGGCTTCACGGGACCCAGTACTTC; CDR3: CASKSGLHGTQYF
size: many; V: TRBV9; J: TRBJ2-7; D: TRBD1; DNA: TGTGCCAGCAGCGCGACAGGGTGGTACGAGCAGTACTTC; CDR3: CASSATGWYEQYF
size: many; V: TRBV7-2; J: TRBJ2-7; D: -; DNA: TGTGCCAGCAGCTTAGCGTGGATACGGACAGCCTCCTACGAGCAGTACTTC; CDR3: CASSLAWIRTASYEQYF
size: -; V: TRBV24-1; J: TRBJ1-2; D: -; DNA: TGTGCCACCAGTGACTTAGGCTATGGCTACACCTTC; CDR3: CATSDLGYGYTF
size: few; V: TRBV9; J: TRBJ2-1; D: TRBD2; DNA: TGTGCCAGCAGCGTAGAGGGGAGCGGGGGGCCTCTCAATGAGCAGTTCTTC; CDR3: CASSVEGSGGPLNEQFF
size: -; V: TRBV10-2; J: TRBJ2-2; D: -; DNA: TGCGCCAGCAGTGATCCGGGTACCGGGGAGCTGTTTTTT; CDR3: CASSDPGTGELFF
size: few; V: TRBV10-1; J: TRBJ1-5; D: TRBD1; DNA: TGCGCCAGCAGGTTTGACCGGGACACAGGGGGAGAGGACCAGCCCCAGCATTTT; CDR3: CASRFDRDTGGEDQPQHF
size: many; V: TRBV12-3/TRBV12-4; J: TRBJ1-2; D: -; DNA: TGTGCCAGCTCCTGGGGGGGCGGCTACACCTTC; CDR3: CASSWGGGYTF
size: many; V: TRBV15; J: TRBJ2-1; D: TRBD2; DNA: TGTGCCACCAGCGAGCCCCAGGGGCTAGCGGGAGCCGATGAGCAGTTCTTC; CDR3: CATSEPQGLAGADEQFF
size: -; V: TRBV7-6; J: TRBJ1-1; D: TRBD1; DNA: TGTGCCAGCAGCCCCAGGGGGAACGGACGGGACACTGAAGCTTTCTTT; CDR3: CASSPRGNGRDTEAFF
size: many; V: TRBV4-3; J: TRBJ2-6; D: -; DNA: TGCGCCAGCAGCCATCAAGATAGGGGGGCCAACGTCCTGACTTTC; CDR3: CASSHQDRGANVLTF
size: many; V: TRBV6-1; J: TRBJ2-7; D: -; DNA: TGTGCCAGCAGTGTCACCGGGACCGGCACTTTGAGCTCCTACGAGCAGTACTTC; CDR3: CASSVTGTGTLSSYEQYF
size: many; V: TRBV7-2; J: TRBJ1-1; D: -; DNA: TGTGCCAGCAGCCCGCGGACCACTGAAGCTTTCTTT; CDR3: CASSPRTTEAFF
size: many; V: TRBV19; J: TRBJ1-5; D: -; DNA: TGTGCCAGTAGTTATAGGGGCGGCAATCAGCCCCAGCATTTT; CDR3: CASSYRGGNQPQHF
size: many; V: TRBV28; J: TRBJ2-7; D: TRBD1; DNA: TGTGCCAGCAGTCAGGACAGGGTTGGCTACGAGCAGTACTTC; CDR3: CASSQDRVGYEQYF
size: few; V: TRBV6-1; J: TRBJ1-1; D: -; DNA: TGTGCCAGCAAACCCCGGCGCATAGGCTTCAAAACTGAAGCTTTCTTT; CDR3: CASKPRRIGFKTEAFF
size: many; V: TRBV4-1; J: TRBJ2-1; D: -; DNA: TGCGCCAGCAGCCAAGTCAATGAGCAGTTCTTC; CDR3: CASSQVNEQFF
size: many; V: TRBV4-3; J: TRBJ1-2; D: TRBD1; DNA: TGCGCCAGCAGCCAAGAGTACCAGGGGGCTTACTATGGCTACACCTTC; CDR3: CASSQEYQGAYYGYTF
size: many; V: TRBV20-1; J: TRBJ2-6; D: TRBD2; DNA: TGCAGTGCTAGAGTTAAAAACCCCGGGACTAGCGGCTTCTCTGGGGCCAACGTCCTGACTTTC; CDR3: CSARVKNPGTSGFSGANVLTF
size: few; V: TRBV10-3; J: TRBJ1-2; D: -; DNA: TGTGCCACCAGCACGGGGAGTGGCTACACCTTC; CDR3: CATSTGSGYTF
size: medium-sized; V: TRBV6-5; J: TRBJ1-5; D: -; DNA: TGTGCCAGCAGCTCCCCCGGACGGCAGCCCCAGCATTTT; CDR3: CASSSPGRQPQHF
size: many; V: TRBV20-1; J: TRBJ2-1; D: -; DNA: TGCAGTGCTAGAGGAGCTAGCGACTCCTACAATGAGCAGTTCTTC; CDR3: CSARGASDSYNEQFF
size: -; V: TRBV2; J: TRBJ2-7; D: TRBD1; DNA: TGTGCCAGCAGTGGACAGGGCTGGTCCGAGCAGTACTTC; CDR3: CASSGQGWSEQYF
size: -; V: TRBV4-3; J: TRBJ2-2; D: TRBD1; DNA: TGCGCCAGCAGTCCGAAGACAGGGCAAACCGGGGAGCTGTTTTTT; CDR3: CASSPKTGQTGELFF
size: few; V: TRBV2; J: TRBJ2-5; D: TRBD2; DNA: TGTGCCAGCAGTGAAAGCGGGAGGGCCCGGAGTAATACGGAGACCCAGTACTTC; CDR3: CASSESGRARSNTETQYF
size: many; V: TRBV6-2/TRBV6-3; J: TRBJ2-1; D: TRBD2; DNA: TGTGCCAGCAGTTACTTCGGGGGGGAGTACAATGAGCAGTTCTTC; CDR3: CASSYFGGEYNEQFF
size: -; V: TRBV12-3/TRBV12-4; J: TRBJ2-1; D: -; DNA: TGTGCCAGCAGTTTGGGGAGGGGGCTCGAGCAGTTCTTC; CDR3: CASSLGRGLEQFF
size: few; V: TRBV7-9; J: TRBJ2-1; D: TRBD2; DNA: TGTGCCAGCAGCCCGAGCGGGGGACGGACCTACAATGAGCAGTTCTTC; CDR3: CASSPSGGRTYNEQFF
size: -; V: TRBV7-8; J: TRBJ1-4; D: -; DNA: TGTGCCAGCAGCCTTACGACCCCCGCGGCTAATGAAAAACTGTTTTTT; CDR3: CASSLTTPAANEKLFF
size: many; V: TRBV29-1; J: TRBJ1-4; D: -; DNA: TGCAGCGTTGAAGGGCGCTACGACCATAATGAAAAACTGTTTTTT; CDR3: CSVEGRYDHNEKLFF
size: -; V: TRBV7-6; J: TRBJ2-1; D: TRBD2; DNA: TGTGCCAGCAGATTAGCGGGACGGCCAAACAATGAGCAGTTCTTC; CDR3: CASRLAGRPNNEQFF
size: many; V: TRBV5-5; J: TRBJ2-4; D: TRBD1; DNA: TGTGCCAGCAGCTTGACCCACAGGGGTTTGGGCATTCAGTACTTC; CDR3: CASSLTHRGLGIQYF
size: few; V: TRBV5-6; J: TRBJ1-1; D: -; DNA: TGTGCCAGCAGGACGTTTGACGAGAACACTGAAGCTTTCTTT; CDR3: CASRTFDENTEAFF
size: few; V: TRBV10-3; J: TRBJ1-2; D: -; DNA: TGTGCCATCAACTTCGGGGACCGAGGCGGCTACACCTTC; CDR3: CAINFGDRGGYTF
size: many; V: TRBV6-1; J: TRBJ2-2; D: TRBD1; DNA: TGTGCCAGCACAACAGGGGGGAGGGGGGAGCTGTTTTTT; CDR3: CASTTGGRGELFF